Sequencing of this TCR beta chain was carried out in a study of T cell responses to AZD1222 COVID-19 vaccine listed by TCRdb under 2021. Broadly, across the study: AZD1222 recipients with second doses at about 4 weeks or about 12 weeks were pooled, because spike-specific TCR depth and breadth did not differ between schedules. TCR sequencing covered roughly 230 trial participants: roughly 200 given two doses of AZD1222 and 26 given two doses of MenACWY control vaccine. Trial participants were enrolled by age into subgroups of 18-55, 56-69 and 70-plus years, and roughly 150, 30 and 60 TCR-sequenced participants, respectively, were included in these subgroups.

The CDR3 regions of human TCRbeta chains were analyzed by immunosequencing. For the original study's pipeline: Repertoire TCRs were matched against a reference library of SARS-CoV-2-specific TCRs generated with the MIRA antigen-specificity platform. Breadth was defined as the fraction of unique TCRs that were SARS-CoV-2-associated, and depth was defined as the fraction of total T cells that were SARS-CoV-2-associated. Using the MIRA data, each spike-specific TCR was mapped to the spike region that the TCR reacts to and placed in a CD4 or CD8 class. Log10-transformed breadth and depth values were compared by one-way ANOVA with Sidak's multiple comparisons tests. This immuneACCESS table, as held by TCRdb, lists in-frame sequences with V and J called but not all clones. Of the missing ones, under half trace to an unresolved V gene in checked studies; the others have no known cause. The DNA was the basis for D and trimming; V, J and clone size are from that table. The table for this sample lists more than 100,000 clones; approximately 86% of them were counted only once. The ten largest clones represent 1.4% to 1.5% of the sample.

The paper's findings and limits, for the study overall: In the small 56-69-year group, the increase in depth fell short of significance, most likely because of low power. Only 5 to 7 AZD1222 recipients were SARS-CoV-2 seropositive at baseline, limiting conclusions about previously exposed vaccinees. Spike-specific TCR breadth and depth rose significantly after two AZD1222 doses compared with day 0 and with MenACWY recipients. CD4 TCRs associated with the vaccine covered the entire spike protein, and the dominant responses were in regions 160-218 and 743-854. Participants were mostly white British and included more females than males, and it was suggested by the authors that clonal diversity may have been underestimated. Epitopes outside the regions mutated in the B.1.351 and B.1.1.7 variants were reportedly recognized by nearly half of the unique spike-specific TCRs. Because no samples from the day 14 peak response were available, repertoires could be characterized only after the peak T cell response.

The intended sense of this specimen's time point label: baseline before first vaccination. Vaccinee samples were obtained from the UK trials COV001 and COV002, which included a single-blind randomized controlled phase 2/3 trial of AZD1222 (ChAdOx1 nCoV-19) in healthy adults. For TCRbeta chain sequencing, PBMC samples were collected from trial participants at day 0 and at day 28 after the second dose. Concerning this clone itself: Its antigen is currently not known. Per-nucleotide qualities are absent, and no much larger clonotype sits a single base away.

Sequencing used peripheral blood, obtained on day 0 of AZD1222 vaccination. The receptor was derived from an adult in good health.

The CDR3 reads CASSEAFWASGGHEQFF. The nucleotide sequence reads as follows: TGTGCCAGCAGTGAAGCCTTCTGGGCTAGCGGGGGCCATGAGCAGTTCTTC. This chain is built from TRBV6-1 and TRBJ2-1, with 10 middle bases fitting TRBD2. Germline trimming: 0 bases from V, 8 bases from J; junction bases outside gene matches: 10. There are 17 amino acids in the CDR3, from cysteine to phenylalanine inclusive. The CDR3 DNA has 51 bases and is translated from base 1. In the germline V gene, CDR1 corresponds to MNHNS and CDR2 to SASEGT.